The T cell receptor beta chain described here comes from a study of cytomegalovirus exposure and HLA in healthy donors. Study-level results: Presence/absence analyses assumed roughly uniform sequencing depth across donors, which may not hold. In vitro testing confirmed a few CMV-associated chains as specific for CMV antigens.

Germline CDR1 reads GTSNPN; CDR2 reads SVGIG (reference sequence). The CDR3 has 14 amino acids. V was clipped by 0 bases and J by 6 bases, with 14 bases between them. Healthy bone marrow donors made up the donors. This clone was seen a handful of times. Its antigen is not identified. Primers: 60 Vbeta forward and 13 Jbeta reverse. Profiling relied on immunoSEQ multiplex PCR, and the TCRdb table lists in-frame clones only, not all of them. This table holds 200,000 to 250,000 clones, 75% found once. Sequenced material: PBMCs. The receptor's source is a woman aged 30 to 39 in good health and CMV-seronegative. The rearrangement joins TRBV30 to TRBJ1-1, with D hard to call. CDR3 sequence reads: CAWSVNGKGAEAFF. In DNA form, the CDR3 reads TGTGCCTGGAGTGTAAACGGCAAAGGAGCTGAAGCTTTCTTT. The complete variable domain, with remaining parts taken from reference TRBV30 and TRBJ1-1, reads SQTIHQWPATLVQPVGSPLSLECTVEGTSNPNLYWYRQAAGRGLQLLFYSVGIGQISSEVPQNLSASRPQDRQFILSSKKLLLSDSGFYLCAWSVNGKGAEAFFGQGTRLTVV.